This note documents a single TCR beta chain sequence. The antigen is unknown. Graves' hyperthyroidism without ophthalmopathy progression within 18 months was termed stable. Diagnosis rested on symptoms, serum thyroxine and TRAb, thyroid ultrasound, and orbital computed tomography. Amplified regions were TCR beta CDR3 sequences from RNA transcripts. Primed by the HTBI set, a first-round RT-PCR was run on the TCR CDR3. From the multiplex PCR reads, TCRdb called clonotypes with MiXCR, one entry per CDR3 protein. This sample yields around 340,000 distinct CDR3 sequences, of which approximately 15% are seen a single time; under 30% belongs to the top ten. This entry comes from a study of T cells in Graves' hyperthyroidism and ophthalmopathy. Study-level results: In the analysis, a 13 V-J model separated ophthalmopathy from stable hyperthyroidism. Blood also held most thyroid clonotypes expanded beyond 0.001.

The CDR3 is made up of 14 amino acids. The germline gives CDR1 GTSNPN, CDR2 SVGIG (reference sequence). This sequence originates from a woman in her thirties with Graves' hyperthyroidism. The chain combines TRBV30 with TRBJ2-5; 8 nucleotides agree with TRBD2. Sequenced input: blood. CDR3 residues: CAIHSGMYQETQYF. The CDR3 nucleotides read TGTGCAATCCATAGCGGGATGTACCAAGAGACCCAGTACTTC.